The present T cell receptor beta chain was sequenced within a study of T cell responses to AZD1222 COVID-19 vaccine. Study-wide results and caveats: In a largely white British group with more females than males, clonal diversity was possibly underestimated.

As regards this clone: What it recognizes is unknown.

Germline CDR1 reads DFQATT; CDR2 reads SNEGSKA (reference sequence). The V end was cut by 3 bases, the J end by 7 bases, with 18 bases between. This CDR3 is built from 14 residues. The data were produced by immunoSEQ multiplex PCR, yet TCRdb's version contains in-frame clones alone and is incomplete. The sample has 150,000 to 200,000 clones; around 94% are singletons. The TCR comes from an adult in good health. J is TRBJ1-2 and V is TRBV20-1, with D uncertain. Material: peripheral blood, obtained on day 0 of AZD1222 vaccination. The CDR3 DNA reads TGCAGTGCTAGTACAAGCGGAGTCCTCTCTGGCTACACCTTC. Amino acids: CSASTSGVLSGYTF.